A selection of T cell receptor beta chains follows, all from one sample in a study of human T cells and chemical hapten exposure. TCRdb re-called the RACE reads with MiXCR, one entry per CDR3 protein. The data show roughly 80,000 distinct CDR3 sequences, with around 9.4% seen just once and roughly 1.6% held by the top ten. Sequenced: whole blood. The receptors were sampled from a female donor in good health. Some clones in this sample may be carry-over from other donors' samples. Each CDR3 is given with its conserved first and last residue. D genes are given only for firm matches. A clone size is listed for some rows: how often the clone was seen (once, few, many), or a class if it is expanded.

size: few; V: TRBV7-9; J: TRBJ2-7; D: -; DNA: TGTGCCAGCAGCTTATCGCAGGCCAACTCCTACGAGCAGTACTTC; CDR3: CASSLSQANSYEQYF
size: many; V: TRBV3-1; J: TRBJ1-1; D: -; DNA: TGTGCCAGCAGCCAGGGGATGAACACTGAAGCTTTCTTT; CDR3: CASSQGMNTEAFF
size: many; V: TRBV29-1; J: TRBJ2-1; D: TRBD2; DNA: TGCAGCGTCGGACTAGCGGGGGGGTATCAGTTCTTC; CDR3: CSVGLAGGYQFF
size: few; V: TRBV30; J: TRBJ2-2; D: -; DNA: TGTGCCTGGAGTGTTAACGGGGAGCTGTTTTTT; CDR3: CAWSVNGELFF
size: -; V: TRBV4-3; J: TRBJ1-6; D: -; DNA: TGCGCCAGCAGCCAAGCTTTAATCGAGGATAATTCACCCCTCCACTTT; CDR3: CASSQALIEDNSPLHF
size: -; V: TRBV12-3/TRBV12-4; J: TRBJ2-6; D: TRBD2; DNA: TGTGCCAGCAGTTTAAGGAGCGGGGGGATCTCTGGGGCCAACGTCCTGACTTTC; CDR3: CASSLRSGGISGANVLTF
size: many; V: TRBV4-1; J: TRBJ2-7; D: TRBD1; DNA: TGCGCCAGCAGCCTCGAACAGGGGGCCACCTACGAGCAGTACTTC; CDR3: CASSLEQGATYEQYF
size: many; V: TRBV19; J: TRBJ2-2; D: TRBD1; DNA: TGTGCCAGTAGTAACACAGGGGGAGCGAACACCGGGGAGCTGTTTTTT; CDR3: CASSNTGGANTGELFF
size: -; V: TRBV3-1; J: TRBJ2-3; D: -; DNA: TGTGCCAGCAGCCAAGCATACACTAGCACAGATACGCAGTATTTT; CDR3: CASSQAYTSTDTQYF
size: -; V: TRBV28; J: TRBJ1-5; D: -; DNA: TGTGCCAGCAGTTTAGGCCTACAAAGCCAGCCCCAGCATTTT; CDR3: CASSLGLQSQPQHF
size: many; V: TRBV6-2/TRBV6-3; J: TRBJ1-1; D: -; DNA: TGTGCCAGCAGCGGGGGGGATGGTAGTGCTGAAGCTTTCTTT; CDR3: CASSGGDGSAEAFF
size: many; V: TRBV6-2/TRBV6-3; J: TRBJ1-6; D: TRBD1; DNA: TGTGCCAGCATCGGACAGGGAAATTCACCCCTCCACTTT; CDR3: CASIGQGNSPLHF
size: few; V: TRBV20-1; J: TRBJ1-5; D: -; DNA: TGCAGTGCTAGAGATTTGGCCCGCCTCAATCAGCCCCAGCATTTT; CDR3: CSARDLARLNQPQHF
size: many; V: TRBV28; J: TRBJ2-2; D: -; DNA: TGTGCCAGCAGTTTAAACACCGGGGAGCTGTTTTTT; CDR3: CASSLNTGELFF
size: few; V: TRBV2; J: TRBJ2-2; D: -; DNA: TGTGCCAGCAGTGAGAGAGAATGGGCAACCGGGGAGCTGTTTTTT; CDR3: CASSEREWATGELFF
size: many; V: TRBV6-5; J: TRBJ2-3; D: TRBD2; DNA: TGTGCCAGCAGTTACACCACTAGCGGGGGCACAGATACGCAGTATTTT; CDR3: CASSYTTSGGTDTQYF
size: few; V: TRBV6-6; J: TRBJ1-1; D: TRBD1; DNA: TGTGCCAGCAGCAACAGGGGTGAAGCTTTCTTT; CDR3: CASSNRGEAFF
size: many; V: TRBV12-3/TRBV12-4; J: TRBJ2-3; D: TRBD1; DNA: TGTGCCAGCAGTCCGAGACAGGGGGGAGGCACAGATACGCAGTATTTT; CDR3: CASSPRQGGGTDTQYF
size: -; V: TRBV28; J: TRBJ1-2; D: -; DNA: TGTGCCAGCAGGGCCCCGGACCGCGTTATCCAGTGGGGAGGCTACACCTTC; CDR3: CASRAPDRVIQWGGYTF
size: many; V: TRBV6-5; J: TRBJ2-7; D: -; DNA: TGTGCCAGCAGCCAGGGGCACTCCTACGAGCAGTACTTC; CDR3: CASSQGHSYEQYF
size: many; V: TRBV7-9; J: TRBJ2-7; D: TRBD1; DNA: TGTGCCAGCAGCCCCCGTGACAGGGGTTTCTACGAGCAGTACTTC; CDR3: CASSPRDRGFYEQYF
size: many; V: TRBV3-1; J: TRBJ1-4; D: TRBD1; DNA: TGTGCCAGCAGCCAGGCCGGGACAGGGGGGGAAAAACTGTTTTTT; CDR3: CASSQAGTGGEKLFF
size: many; V: TRBV5-6; J: TRBJ1-1; D: -; DNA: TGTGCCAGCAGCCGTTATTCGGGAGCTTTGAACACTGAAGCTTTCTTT; CDR3: CASSRYSGALNTEAFF
size: once; V: TRBV28; J: TRBJ2-3; D: -; DNA: TGTGCCAGCAGTTCCCTGGGGGACACCACAGATACGCAGTATTTT; CDR3: CASSSLGDTTDTQYF
size: many; V: TRBV2; J: TRBJ1-5; D: -; DNA: TGTGCCAGCAGTGAAGCGCAAGGCCAGCATTTT; CDR3: CASSEAQGQHF
size: few; V: TRBV7-3; J: TRBJ2-2; D: TRBD1; DNA: TGTGCCAGCAGCTTGGGACAGGGAGTCACCACCGGGGAGCTGTTTTTT; CDR3: CASSLGQGVTTGELFF
size: many; V: TRBV20-1; J: TRBJ2-5; D: -; DNA: TGCAGTGCTAGAGCCCGGGGGCCCGGAGAGACCCAGTACTTC; CDR3: CSARARGPGETQYF
size: few; V: TRBV20-1; J: TRBJ2-7; D: -; DNA: TGCAGTGCTAGAAACATCGACAGCCGATCCTACGAGCAGTACTTC; CDR3: CSARNIDSRSYEQYF
size: few; V: TRBV12-3/TRBV12-4; J: TRBJ2-3; D: -; DNA: TGTGCCAGCAGTTCTGCAGGGCGAGATCGGTTCAGCACAGATACGCAGTATTTT; CDR3: CASSSAGRDRFSTDTQYF
size: many; V: TRBV6-2/TRBV6-3; J: TRBJ2-7; D: TRBD2; DNA: TGTGCCAGCGGCCGCACTAGCGGGACCTACGAGCAGTACTTC; CDR3: CASGRTSGTYEQYF
size: many; V: TRBV20-1; J: TRBJ1-5; D: -; DNA: TGCAGTGCTAGGGGGGGTATGGGCAATCAGCCCCAGCATTTT; CDR3: CSARGGMGNQPQHF
size: -; V: TRBV18; J: TRBJ1-3; D: TRBD1; DNA: TGTGCCAGCTCACTGAACAGGGGGCGATTTGGAAACACCATATATTTT; CDR3: CASSLNRGRFGNTIYF
size: many; V: TRBV5-5; J: TRBJ2-7; D: -; DNA: TGTGCCAGCAGCTTGAGTTGGCAGCTGTTCGGCTACGAGCAGTACTTC; CDR3: CASSLSWQLFGYEQYF
size: few; V: TRBV5-4; J: TRBJ2-6; D: -; DNA: TGTGCCAGCAAATCCCCGAAGGCTGGGGCCAACGTCCTGACTTTC; CDR3: CASKSPKAGANVLTF
size: few; V: TRBV6-2/TRBV6-3; J: TRBJ2-7; D: -; DNA: TGTGCCAGCAGTTACGTCCCGAAATACGAGCAGTACTTC; CDR3: CASSYVPKYEQYF
size: many; V: TRBV5-1; J: TRBJ2-7; D: -; DNA: TGCGCCAGCAGCTTAACCTTGCGGGGGCCTTCCTACGAGCAGTACTTC; CDR3: CASSLTLRGPSYEQYF
size: few; V: TRBV7-2; J: TRBJ2-7; D: TRBD2; DNA: TGTGCCAGCAGCTATAGCGGGGGGCCACCCTACGAGCAGTACTTC; CDR3: CASSYSGGPPYEQYF
size: -; V: TRBV7-9; J: TRBJ1-4; D: -; DNA: TGTGCCAGCAGCTCAAAACAGTTAAATGAAAAACTGTTTTTT; CDR3: CASSSKQLNEKLFF
size: -; V: TRBV7-2; J: TRBJ2-5; D: -; DNA: TGTGCCAGCAGCTGGGGGCAAGAGACCCAGTACTTC; CDR3: CASSWGQETQYF
size: few; V: TRBV7-3; J: TRBJ2-1; D: TRBD1; DNA: TGTGCCAGCAGCTTGGGCAGGGGGTGTGTGAATGAGCAGTTCTTC; CDR3: CASSLGRGCVNEQFF
size: -; V: TRBV29-1; J: TRBJ2-3; D: -; DNA: TGCAGCGTCAGGGGAGGGGACCCCACAGATACGCAGTATTTT; CDR3: CSVRGGDPTDTQYF
size: -; V: TRBV12-3/TRBV12-4; J: TRBJ2-3; D: TRBD2; DNA: TGTGCCAGCAGTCGTAGCGGGCGAAGCACAGATACGCAGTATTTT; CDR3: CASSRSGRSTDTQYF
size: -; V: TRBV20-1; J: TRBJ2-4; D: -; DNA: TGCAGTGCTAGAGAAGTGATTCGGGAAGGGTCTAGTAGAGACATTCAGTACTTC; CDR3: CSAREVIREGSSRDIQYF
size: -; V: TRBV27; J: TRBJ1-5; D: -; DNA: TGTGCCAGCAGTTGGAGGACACCTAGCAATCAGCCCCAGCATTTT; CDR3: CASSWRTPSNQPQHF
size: few; V: TRBV15; J: TRBJ1-5; D: -; DNA: TGTGCCACCAGCAGGCGCGCAGCTCTGGGCCAGCCCCAGCATTTT; CDR3: CATSRRAALGQPQHF
size: few; V: TRBV7-8; J: TRBJ2-5; D: TRBD2; DNA: TGTGCCAGCAGCTTAGTAGCGGGGGAGGAGACCCAGTACTTC; CDR3: CASSLVAGEETQYF
size: few; V: TRBV7-9; J: TRBJ1-1; D: -; DNA: TGTGCCAGCAGCTTAAGGGGGAGGGACACTGAAGCTTTCTTT; CDR3: CASSLRGRDTEAFF
size: few; V: TRBV12-3/TRBV12-4; J: TRBJ1-1; D: -; DNA: TGTGCCAGCCCGGATCTATCGGGACTGTGGGACACTGAAGCTTTCTTT; CDR3: CASPDLSGLWDTEAFF
size: -; V: TRBV7-6; J: TRBJ2-1; D: TRBD2; DNA: TGTGCCAGCAGCCCCGCCCCGCGGGGGGGAAGCTCCTACAATGAGCAGTTCTTC; CDR3: CASSPAPRGGSSYNEQFF
size: few; V: TRBV20-1; J: TRBJ2-7; D: -; DNA: TGCAGTGCTAGATCCATGGAGGGTTCCTACGAGCAGTACTTC; CDR3: CSARSMEGSYEQYF
size: -; V: TRBV13; J: TRBJ2-3; D: TRBD2; DNA: TGTGCCAGCAGCTCAACGGGACTAGCGGGGCTGGATACGCAGTATTTT; CDR3: CASSSTGLAGLDTQYF
size: few; V: TRBV12-5; J: TRBJ1-1; D: -; DNA: TGTGCTAGTGGTTTTAACCGAGGGGCAATCTACAACACTGAAGCTTTCTTT; CDR3: CASGFNRGAIYNTEAFF
size: few; V: TRBV20-1; J: TRBJ2-1; D: -; DNA: TGCAGTGCTAGAGATCCCACAGGTCTAAGTGAGCAGTTCTTC; CDR3: CSARDPTGLSEQFF
size: many; V: TRBV2; J: TRBJ2-3; D: -; DNA: TGTGCCAGCAGTGTCGCAGATACGCAGTATTTT; CDR3: CASSVADTQYF
size: many; V: TRBV7-3; J: TRBJ1-5; D: -; DNA: TGTGCCAGCAGCTTAACCGGGACGCAAAATCAGCCCCAGCATTTT; CDR3: CASSLTGTQNQPQHF